A selection of T cell receptor beta chains follows, all from one sample in a study of CD8 T cells in ankylosing spondylitis. TCRdb reprocessed the 5' RACE reads via MiXCR and lists one record per CDR3 protein. The table includes about 300,000 distinct CDR3 sequences, 11% detected once. Source material: blood, either unsorted or a sorted T cell fraction (not recorded which). These receptors were collected from a female donor with ankylosing spondylitis or in good health (not recorded which). Each CDR3 is given with its conserved first and last residue. D genes are given only for firm matches. Where a row states a size, it is once, few, many or the class of an expanded clone; other rows omit it.

cdr3_aa cdr3_nt v_call d_call j_call clone_size
CASSFDSLSQETQYF TGTGCCAGCAGCTTTGACAGTTTATCCCAAGAGACCCAGTACTTC TRBV5-4 - TRBJ2-5 -
CASSPFLTDTQYF TGCGCCAGCAGCCCATTCCTTACAGATACGCAGTATTTT TRBV5-1 - TRBJ2-3 many
CAWSVYRGGELFF TGTGCCTGGAGTGTATATCGTGGCGGGGAGCTGTTTTTT TRBV30 - TRBJ2-2 -
CAVEREGLNEQFF TGTGCCGTCGAACGGGAGGGCCTGAATGAGCAGTTCTTC TRBV30 TRBD2 TRBJ2-1 many
CASSKGHPSSGANVLTF TGTGCCAGTAGTAAGGGACATCCAAGCTCTGGGGCCAACGTCCTGACTTTC TRBV19 - TRBJ2-6 few
CASSGQGNPYGYTF TGTGCCAGCAGCGGACAGGGGAATCCCTATGGCTACACCTTC TRBV4-2 TRBD1 TRBJ1-2 many
CASSFGQGEAFF TGCGCCAGCAGCTTCGGACAGGGTGAAGCTTTCTTT TRBV5-1 TRBD1 TRBJ1-1 many
CASSRDTGEATYEQYF TGCGCCAGCAGCAGGGACACAGGGGAAGCGACCTACGAGCAGTACTTC TRBV5-1 TRBD1 TRBJ2-7 many
CASSRPGVEAFF TGTGCCAGCAGCCGCCCGGGAGTAGAAGCTTTCTTT TRBV7-9 - TRBJ1-1 many
CASSLRGLATNEQFF TGTGCCAGCAGCTTACGGGGGTTAGCTACGAATGAGCAGTTCTTC TRBV11-1 - TRBJ2-1 few
CASSPETSGVETQYF TGTGCCAGCAGCCCCGAGACTAGCGGGGTAGAGACCCAGTACTTC TRBV11-2 TRBD2 TRBJ2-5 many
CASSLAAAGGANVLTF TGTGCCAGCAGCTTAGCGGCGGCTGGTGGGGCCAACGTCCTGACTTTC TRBV7-8 - TRBJ2-6 -
CAGKSGYEQYF TGCGCCGGGAAGTCAGGATACGAGCAGTACTTC TRBV10-1 - TRBJ2-7 many